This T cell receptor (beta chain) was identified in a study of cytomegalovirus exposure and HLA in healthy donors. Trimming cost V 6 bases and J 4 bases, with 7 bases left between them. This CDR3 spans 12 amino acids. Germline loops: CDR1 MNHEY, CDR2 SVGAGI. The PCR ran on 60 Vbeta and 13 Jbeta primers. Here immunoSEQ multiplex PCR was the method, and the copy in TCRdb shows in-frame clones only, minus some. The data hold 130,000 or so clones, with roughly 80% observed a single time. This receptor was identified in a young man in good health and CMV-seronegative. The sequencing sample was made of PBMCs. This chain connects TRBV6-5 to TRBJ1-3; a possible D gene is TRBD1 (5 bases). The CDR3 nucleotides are TGTGCCAGCAGGGGGCCGGGAAACACCATATATTTT. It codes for CASRGPGNTIYF.